Below are 20 T cell receptor beta chains sequenced from a single sample in a study of read filtering for tumor transcriptome and immune sequencing. The library was built from roughly 400 ng RNA with molecular barcoded adaptors for alpha/delta and beta/gamma chains. TCRdb re-called the reads through MiXCR, storing one row per CDR3 protein. The table shows 100,000 to 150,000 distinct CDR3 sequences, with roughly 13% occurring only once. Sequenced sample: a population of CD138-negative cells sorted from bone marrow. These receptors were collected from a donor at least 40 years old with multiple myeloma.

This chain connects TRBV10-1 to TRBJ2-7, with D possibly called TRBD1 or TRBD2 (5 bases each). Germline lookup yields CDR1 WNHNN and CDR2 SYGVQD (reference sequence). The CDR3 length is 12 residues. V shed 5 bases and J shed 7 bases, with 12 bases lying between them. CDR3 nucleotides: TGCGCCAGCAGTCTGGGACCGCGTGAGCAGTACTTC. Amino acid sequence: CASSLGPREQYF.

This clonotype was counted between two and nine times. Being one base from a much bigger clone, this may be a read error. The genes are TRBV18 and TRBJ2-2; D possibly matches TRBD1 or TRBD2 (6 bases each). CDR3 length: 14 residues. Germline CDR1 reads KGHSH; CDR2 reads LQKENI. CDR3 sequence reads: CASSGTLGAGGLFF. CDR3 coding DNA: TGTGCCAGCTCAGGGACACTTGGTGCCGGGGGGCTGTTTTTT.

In this sample, this clonotype turned up many times. The chain couples TRBV2 to TRBJ2-1, with D unclear. The germline V gene has CDR1 SNHLY and CDR2 FYNNEI. V lost 8 bases and J 6 bases, leaving 11 bases between the germline ends. CDR3 length: 12 residues. The CDR3 loop reads CASLRPSNEQFF. The CDR3 DNA reads TGTGCCAGCCTCCGTCCTTCCAATGAGCAGTTCTTC.

This clonotype was detected only a few times. V and J are TRBV28 and TRBJ1-3; D is unresolved. Germline loops: CDR1 MDHEN, CDR2 SYDVKM. The CDR3 extends over 16 amino acids. Trimming stripped 3 bases from V and 4 bases from J, with 16 bases between. The CDR3 loop reads CASSLHNPSQGNTIYF. CDR3 coding DNA: TGTGCCAGCAGTTTGCACAATCCTTCCCAGGGAAACACCATATATTTT.

This clonotype was seen repeatedly, ten times or more. This sequence joins TRBV6-1 and TRBJ1-4, with D maybe TRBD1 (6 bases). CDR1 and CDR2 (germline): MNHNS, SASEGT. CDR3 length equals 14 residues. Trimming removed 10 bases from V and 7 bases from J, with 19 bases in between. CDR3 nucleotide sequence: TGTGCCATCTCAGGAGCGAGGGGGAGTGAAAAACTGTTTTTT. Translated, it gives CAISGARGSEKLFF.

This clonotype occurred many times. The chain's CDR3 is CASSSGTGETYEQYF. CDR3 bases: TGTGCCAGCAGCTCAGGGACAGGGGAAACCTACGAGCAGTACTTC. V usage is TRBV7-9 and J usage is TRBJ2-7, with 10 nucleotides matching TRBD1. Germline CDR1 and CDR2: SEHNR and FQNEAQ (reference sequence). The CDR3 length is 15 residues. With V trimmed by 4 bases and J by 2 bases, 5 bases remained unmatched.

This clonotype has at least ten counts. CDR3 residues: CASSYTLRGPYEQYF. The CDR3 DNA reads as TGTGCCAGCAGTTACACGCTACGGGGTCCCTACGAGCAGTACTTC. This chain joins TRBV6-5 and TRBJ2-7, with D perhaps matching TRBD2 (5 bases). Trimming left V 2 bases short and J 2 bases short, with 13 bases between. Germline lookup yields CDR1 MNHEY and CDR2 SVGAGI. The CDR3 contains 15 residues.

Note on this clonotype: A far larger clone is only one base removed, so a read error is likely. The chain carries TRBV7-2 and TRBJ2-1; 12 bases are shared with TRBD2. The CDR3 covers 18 residues. CDR1 is SGHTA, CDR2 FQGNSA, per germline. V trimming: 5 bases; J trimming: 5 bases; junction bases outside the gene matches: 13. The CDR3 DNA is TGTACCAGCAGCCCGAGACTAGCGGGAGTAGGGGGAAACAATGAGCAGTTCTTC. It translates to CTSSPRLAGVGGNNEQFF. The variable domain in full, with the rest retrieved from reference TRBV7-2 and TRBJ2-1, is GAGVSQSPSNKVTEKGKDVELRCDPISGHTALYWYRQSLGQGLEFLIYFQGNSAPDKSGLPSDRFSAERTGGSVSTLTIQRTQQEDSAVYLCTSSPRLAGVGGNNEQFFGPGTRLTVL.

Points on this clonotype: One base away lies a much larger clone, so this may be a sequencing read error. It is likely a read error, because the conserved phenylalanine at the end of the CDR3 is missing. This chain uses TRBV30 with TRBJ2-7; tentatively, D is TRBD1 (5 bases). The V and J ends lost 3 bases and 2 bases respectively, with 11 bases between them. Germline values: CDR1 GTSNPN, CDR2 SVGIG (reference sequence). The CDR3 loop spans 13 amino acids. The CDR3 loop is CAWRWQGTYEQYL. As DNA, the CDR3 is TGTGCCTGGAGGTGGCAGGGCACCTACGAGCAGTACCTC.

Only a few counts were recorded for this clonotype. This sequence joins TRBV23-1 and TRBJ2-7, with unresolved D. TRBV23-1 is classed as an ORF, of uncertain function. V dropped 4 bases and J dropped 3 bases, with 19 bases sitting between them. This CDR3 comprises 16 residues. CDR3 nucleotides: TGCGCCAGCAGTCCGCCGCCTCGGCACAGAAACTACGAGCAGTACTTC. It yields the protein CASSPPPRHRNYEQYF.

There are many counts of this clonotype. In nucleotides, the CDR3 is TGTGCCAGTAGCATCACCGGGACAGGGATCTACGAGCAGTACTTC. It translates to CASSITGTGIYEQYF. The chain recombines TRBV19 with TRBJ2-7, with 9 bases matching TRBD1. The length of the CDR3 is 15 residues. J gave up 3 bases and V 6 bases, and 9 bases lay outside the gene matches. Germline assignment: CDR1 LNHDA and CDR2 SQIVND (reference sequence).

For this clonotype: Given a much more abundant clone one base away, this may be a read error. The J gene is TRBJ1-1, the V gene TRBV4-1; D possibly corresponds to TRBD1 (6 bases). The V gene's germline CDR1 is MGHRA and CDR2 YSYEKL. The CDR3 loop spans 14 amino acids. The CDR3 region has the DNA TGCGCCAGCAGCCAGGATCAGGGGTTCGCTGAAGCTCTCTTT. Translation: CASSQDQGFAEALF.

In its sample, this clonotype was seen many times. The CDR3 is CASRGFGQMNTEAFF. The CDR3 DNA sequence: TGTGCCAGCAGGGGGTTCGGGCAGATGAACACTGAAGCTTTCTTT. The chain couples TRBV6-1 to TRBJ1-1; D is uncertain. CDR3 length: 15 residues. Germline V gene lookup returns CDR1 MNHNS and CDR2 SASEGT. With 6 bases removed from V and 0 bases from J, the gap between germline ends came to 14 bases.

This clonotype occurred a few times. The chain links TRBV3-1 to TRBJ2-1, with unresolved D. CDR1 is LGHDT, CDR2 YNNKEL, per germline (reference sequence). The CDR3 covers 14 residues. V lost 1 base to trimming and J lost 9 bases, with 13 bases between them. The CDR3 region has the DNA TGTGCCAGCAGCCAAGGGCAGTCTTTCGGTGAGCAGTTCTTC. This encodes CASSQGQSFGEQFF.

To note about this clonotype: A much larger clone sits a single nucleotide away, making a read error possible. The rearrangement uses TRBV6-2 or TRBV6-3 and TRBJ2-7; D possibly matches TRBD1 or TRBD2 (5 bases each). Germline V lookup: CDR1 MNHEY, CDR2 SVGEGT. The CDR3 is made up of 12 amino acids. V gave up 1 base and J gave up 6 bases, with 7 bases separating them. This CDR3 is CASSYYGAEQYF. In nucleotides, the CDR3 is TGTGCCAGCAGTTACTACGGGGCCGAGCAGTACTTC.

A single count supports this clonotype. A read error may be the cause here, since a much bigger clone is one base away. The chain employs TRBV6-2 or TRBV6-3 and TRBJ1-1; tentative D call: TRBD1 (5 bases). CDR3 length: 14 residues. Germline V lookup: CDR1 MNHEY, CDR2 SVGEGT. Here the CDR3 reads CASSYGGVNTGAFF. The CDR3 DNA reads TGTGCCAGCAGTTACGGGGGTGTGAACACTGGAGCTTTCTTT.

This clonotype was counted many times. This rearrangement joins TRBV10-3 to TRBJ2-3; D possibly matches TRBD1 or TRBD2 (7 bases each). V lost 6 bases and J 1 base, leaving 20 bases between the germline ends. Germline assignment: CDR1 ENHRY and CDR2 SYGVKD. The CDR3 consists of 17 residues. CDR3 in amino acids: CAISGPGGLAGTDTQYF. As DNA, the CDR3 is TGTGCCATCAGCGGACCAGGGGGGCTAGCGGGCACAGATACGCAGTATTTT.

The CDR3 DNA is TGCGCCAGCAGTCGACTAGCGGTGGGACCGCAGTACTTC. Its translation: CASSRLAVGPQYF. This chain joins TRBV4-1 and TRBJ2-7; 9 positions agree with TRBD2. Germline lookup yields CDR1 MGHRA and CDR2 YSYEKL. CDR3 length: 13 residues. Unmatched junction bases numbered 9, after V lost 6 bases and J lost 9 bases.

This clonotype has at least ten counts. The V call is TRBV20-1, the J call TRBJ2-5, with D uncertain. The V end was cut by 5 bases, the J end by 2 bases, with 9 bases between. CDR1 DFQATT and CDR2 SNEGSKA come from the germline V gene (reference sequence). The CDR3 has 12 amino acids. In DNA, the CDR3 is TGCAGTGCTCCCCAAGGGCAAGAGACCCAGTACTTC. Residues: CSAPQGQETQYF.

At least ten counts were recorded for this clonotype. The V gene is TRBV12-3 or TRBV12-4, the J gene TRBJ1-1; D not certain. The CDR3 runs to 12 residues. V was clipped by 1 base and J by 11 bases, with 11 bases between them. CDR3: CASSLGGLDAFF. DNA for the CDR3: TGTGCCAGCAGTTTAGGAGGGTTGGATGCTTTCTTT.